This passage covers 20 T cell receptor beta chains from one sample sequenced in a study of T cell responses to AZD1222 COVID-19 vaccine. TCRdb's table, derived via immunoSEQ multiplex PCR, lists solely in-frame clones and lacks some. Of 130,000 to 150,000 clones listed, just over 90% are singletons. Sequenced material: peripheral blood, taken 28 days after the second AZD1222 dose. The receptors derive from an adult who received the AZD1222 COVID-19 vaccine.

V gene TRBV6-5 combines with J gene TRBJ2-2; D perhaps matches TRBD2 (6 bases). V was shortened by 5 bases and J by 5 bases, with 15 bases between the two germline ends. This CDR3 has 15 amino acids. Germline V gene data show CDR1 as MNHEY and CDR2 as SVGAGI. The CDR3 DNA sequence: TGTGCCAGCAGTCTCAGCGGGCTGGGGACCGGGGAGCTGTTTTTT. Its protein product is CASSLSGLGTGELFF.

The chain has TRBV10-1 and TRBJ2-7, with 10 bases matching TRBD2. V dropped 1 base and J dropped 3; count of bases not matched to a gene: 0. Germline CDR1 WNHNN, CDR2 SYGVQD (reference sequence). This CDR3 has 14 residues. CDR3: CASSELAGGYEQYF. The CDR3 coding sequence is TGCGCCAGCAGTGAGTTAGCGGGGGGCTACGAGCAGTACTTC.

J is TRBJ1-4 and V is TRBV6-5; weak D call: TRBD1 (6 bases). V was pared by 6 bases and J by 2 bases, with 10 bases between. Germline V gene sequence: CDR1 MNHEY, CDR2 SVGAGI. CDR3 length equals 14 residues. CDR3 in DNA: TGTGCCAGCAGGCTGCAGGGGACTAATGAAAAACTGTTTTTT. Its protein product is CASRLQGTNEKLFF.

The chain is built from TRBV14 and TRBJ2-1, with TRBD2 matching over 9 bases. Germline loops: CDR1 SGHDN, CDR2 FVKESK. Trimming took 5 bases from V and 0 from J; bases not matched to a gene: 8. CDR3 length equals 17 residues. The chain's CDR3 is CASSYPGTSSSYNEQFF. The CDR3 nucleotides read TGTGCCAGCAGCTACCCCGGGACTAGCAGCTCCTACAATGAGCAGTTCTTC.

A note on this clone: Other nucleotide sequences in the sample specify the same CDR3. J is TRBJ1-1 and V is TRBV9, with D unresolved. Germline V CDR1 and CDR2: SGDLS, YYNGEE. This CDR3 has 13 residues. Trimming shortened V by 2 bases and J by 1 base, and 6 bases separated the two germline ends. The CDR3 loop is CASSVGPNTEAFF. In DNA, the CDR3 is TGTGCCAGCAGCGTTGGACCGAACACTGAAGCTTTCTTT.

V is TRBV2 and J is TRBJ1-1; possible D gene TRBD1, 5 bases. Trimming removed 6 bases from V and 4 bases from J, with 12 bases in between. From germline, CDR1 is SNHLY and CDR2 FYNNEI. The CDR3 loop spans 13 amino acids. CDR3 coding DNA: TGTGCCAGCAGAATCAGGGATGGCACTGAAGCTTTCTTT. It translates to CASRIRDGTEAFF.

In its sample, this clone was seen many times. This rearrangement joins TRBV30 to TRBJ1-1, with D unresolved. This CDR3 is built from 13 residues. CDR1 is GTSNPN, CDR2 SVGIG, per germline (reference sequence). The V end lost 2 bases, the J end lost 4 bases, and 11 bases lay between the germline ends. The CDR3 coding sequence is TGTGCCTGGAGTCCTACGGGGTCCACTGAAGCTTTCTTT. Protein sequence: CAWSPTGSTEAFF. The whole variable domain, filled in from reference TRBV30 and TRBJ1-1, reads SQTIHQWPATLVQPVGSPLSLECTVEGTSNPNLYWYRQAAGRGLQLLFYSVGIGQISSEVPQNLSASRPQDRQFILSSKKLLLSDSGFYLCAWSPTGSTEAFFGQGTRLTVV.

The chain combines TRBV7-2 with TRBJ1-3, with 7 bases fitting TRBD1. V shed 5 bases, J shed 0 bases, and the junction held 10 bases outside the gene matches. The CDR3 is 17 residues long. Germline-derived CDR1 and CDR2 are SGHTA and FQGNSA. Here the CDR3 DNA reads TGTGCCAGCAGCCCAGACGGGGGGACAGACTCTGGAAACACCATATATTTT. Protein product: CASSPDGGTDSGNTIYF.

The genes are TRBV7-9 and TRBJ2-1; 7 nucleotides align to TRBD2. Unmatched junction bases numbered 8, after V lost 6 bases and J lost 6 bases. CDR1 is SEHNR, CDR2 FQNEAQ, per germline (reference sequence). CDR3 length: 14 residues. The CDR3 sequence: CASSSTSERNEQFF. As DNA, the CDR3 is TGTGCCAGCAGTAGTACTAGCGAGCGCAATGAGCAGTTCTTC.

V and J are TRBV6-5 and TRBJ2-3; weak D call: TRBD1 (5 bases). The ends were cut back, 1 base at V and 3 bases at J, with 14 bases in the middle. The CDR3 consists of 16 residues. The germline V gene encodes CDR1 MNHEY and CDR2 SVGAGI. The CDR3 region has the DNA TGTGCCAGCAGTTACTTCTCTCCAGGGAAGACAGATACGCAGTATTTT. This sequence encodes CASSYFSPGKTDTQYF.

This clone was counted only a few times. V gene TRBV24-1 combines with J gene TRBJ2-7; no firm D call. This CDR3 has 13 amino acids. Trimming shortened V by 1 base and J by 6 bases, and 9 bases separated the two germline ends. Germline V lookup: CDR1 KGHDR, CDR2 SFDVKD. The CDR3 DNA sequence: TGTGCCACCAGTGATTTCATGGTCGGCGAGCAGTACTTC. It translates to CATSDFMVGEQYF.

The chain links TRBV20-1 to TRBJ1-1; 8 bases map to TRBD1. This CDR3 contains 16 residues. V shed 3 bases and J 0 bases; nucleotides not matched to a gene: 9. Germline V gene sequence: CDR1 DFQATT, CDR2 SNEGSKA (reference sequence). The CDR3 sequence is CSASLAGGRMNTEAFF. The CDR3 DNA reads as TGCAGTGCTAGTTTGGCAGGGGGCAGGATGAACACTGAAGCTTTCTTT.

CDR3 region: CSAPDGAKNIQYF. DNA of the CDR3: TGCAGCGCGCCGGACGGTGCCAAAAACATTCAGTACTTC. V and J are TRBV29-1 and TRBJ2-4; D is ambiguous. Germline CDR1 SQVTM, CDR2 ANQGSEA. The CDR3 runs to 13 residues. Trimming shortened V by 7 bases and J by 1 base, and 11 bases separated the two germline ends. Combining the CDR3 with reference TRBV29-1 and TRBJ2-4 gives the whole variable domain SAVISQKPSRDICQRGTSLTIQCQVDSQVTMMFWYRQQPGQSLTLIATANQGSEATYESGFVIDKFPISRPNLTFSTLTVSNMSPEDSSIYLCSAPDGAKNIQYFGAGTRLSVL.

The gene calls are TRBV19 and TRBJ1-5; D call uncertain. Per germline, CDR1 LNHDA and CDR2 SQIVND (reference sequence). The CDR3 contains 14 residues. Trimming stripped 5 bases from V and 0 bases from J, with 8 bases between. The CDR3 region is CASSWTDSNQPQHF. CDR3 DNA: TGTGCCAGTAGTTGGACGGATAGCAATCAGCCCCAGCATTTT.

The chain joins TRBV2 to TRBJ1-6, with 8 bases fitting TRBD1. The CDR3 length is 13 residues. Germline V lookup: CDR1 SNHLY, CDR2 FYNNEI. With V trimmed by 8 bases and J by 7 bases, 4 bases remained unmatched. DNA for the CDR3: TGTGCCAGCGCTGCAGGGGGCAATTCACCCCTCCACTTT. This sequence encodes CASAAGGNSPLHF.

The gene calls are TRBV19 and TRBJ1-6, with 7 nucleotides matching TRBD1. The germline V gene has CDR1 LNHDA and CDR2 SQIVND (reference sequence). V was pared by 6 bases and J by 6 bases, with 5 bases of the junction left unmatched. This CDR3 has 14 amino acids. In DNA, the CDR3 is TGTGCCAGTAGATCGGGACAGCCTAATTCACCCCTCCACTTT. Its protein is CASRSGQPNSPLHF.

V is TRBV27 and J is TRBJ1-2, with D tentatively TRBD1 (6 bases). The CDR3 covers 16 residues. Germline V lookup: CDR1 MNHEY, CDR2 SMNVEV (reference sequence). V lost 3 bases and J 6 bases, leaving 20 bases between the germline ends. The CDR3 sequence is CASSLYRAVGSDGYTF. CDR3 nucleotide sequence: TGTGCCAGCAGTTTGTACAGGGCGGTGGGGTCCGATGGCTACACCTTC.

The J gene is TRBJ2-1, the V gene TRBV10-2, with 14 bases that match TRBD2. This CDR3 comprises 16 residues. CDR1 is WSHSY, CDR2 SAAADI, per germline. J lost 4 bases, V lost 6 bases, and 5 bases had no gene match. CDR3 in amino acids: CASRWGLAGEYNEQFF. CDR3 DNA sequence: TGCGCCAGCAGATGGGGACTAGCGGGGGAATACAATGAGCAGTTCTTC.

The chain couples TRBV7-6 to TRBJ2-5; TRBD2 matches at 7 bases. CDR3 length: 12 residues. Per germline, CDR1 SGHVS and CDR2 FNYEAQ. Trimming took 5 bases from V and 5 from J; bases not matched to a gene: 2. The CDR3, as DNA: TGTGCCAGCAGCCAAGCGGGGGAGACCCAGTACTTC. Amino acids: CASSQAGETQYF.

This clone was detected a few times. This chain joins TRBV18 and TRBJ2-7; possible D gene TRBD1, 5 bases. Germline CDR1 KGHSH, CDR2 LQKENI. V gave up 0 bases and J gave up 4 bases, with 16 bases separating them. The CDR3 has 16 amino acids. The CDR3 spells CASSPPGISQGYEQYF. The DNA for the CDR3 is TGTGCCAGCTCACCACCGGGGATCTCCCAGGGATACGAGCAGTACTTC.